This TCR beta chain came from a study of beta chain features in type 1 diabetes. Study at large: On cell yields, gender and age, patients and healthy donors were similar.

Study-wide results and caveats: The study left unresolved whether HLA type influences TCRB rearrangement. Fewer junction insertions and more nucleotide deletions appeared in type 1 diabetes patients. Moderate yet significant TCRB CDR3 shortening was seen in Type 1 diabetes patients in all four CD4+ subsets.

The ends were cut back, 2 bases at V and 2 bases at J, with 15 bases in the middle. The CDR3 covers 16 residues. Germline CDR1 reads LNHNV; CDR2 reads YYDKDF (reference sequence). Of the isolated RNA, all was reverse transcribed, and so the sequenced material was expressed TCRB transcripts. Clones were read by immunoSEQ multiplex PCR, and TCRdb kept only the in-frame ones, dropping some. The sample contains a few hundred thousand clones, approximately 16% of which appear only once. This clone was recorded a few times. Antigen: not known. Staining for CD45RO/CCR7/CD25/CD127/CD95/CD27 allowed sorting of CD4+ naive, central memory, regulatory and stem cell-like memory cells.

The sequenced sample was naive CD4+ T cells from blood. This clonotype originated in a man aged 25-40 years with type 1 diabetes. This chain connects TRBV15 to TRBJ2-5; perhaps TRBD1 as D (6 bases). CDR3 DNA: TGTGCCACCAGCAGACCGACAGGAGCCCTTCAAGAGACCCAGTACTTC. Translation: CATSRPTGALQETQYF.